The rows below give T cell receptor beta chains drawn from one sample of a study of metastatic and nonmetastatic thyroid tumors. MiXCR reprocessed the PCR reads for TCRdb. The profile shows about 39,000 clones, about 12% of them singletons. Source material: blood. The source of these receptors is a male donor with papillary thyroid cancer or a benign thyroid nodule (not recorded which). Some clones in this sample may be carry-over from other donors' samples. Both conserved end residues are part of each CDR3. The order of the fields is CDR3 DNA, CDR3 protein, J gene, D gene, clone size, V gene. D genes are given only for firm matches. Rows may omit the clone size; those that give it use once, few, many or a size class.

CDR3 DNA: TGTGCCAGCAGTGCGGTTGCCGGGGCCATGAATGGCTACACCTTC
CDR3 protein: CASSAVAGAMNGYTF
J gene: TRBJ1-2
D gene: .
clone size: few
V gene: TRBV6-1

CDR3 DNA: TGCAGTGCTACCCCCTCCAGAGGACTCTCTGGGGCCAACGTCCTGACTTTC
CDR3 protein: CSATPSRGLSGANVLTF
J gene: TRBJ2-6
D gene: .
clone size: many
V gene: TRBV20-1

CDR3 DNA: TGCGCCAGCAGCGCAGGGACAGCGTCTGGTGAAAAACTGTTTTTT
CDR3 protein: CASSAGTASGEKLFF
J gene: TRBJ1-4
D gene: TRBD1
clone size: many
V gene: TRBV10-1

CDR3 DNA: TGTGCCAGCAGTCAATCGGGAGATACGCAGTATTTT
CDR3 protein: CASSQSGDTQYF
J gene: TRBJ2-3
D gene: .
clone size: few
V gene: TRBV6-2/TRBV6-3

CDR3 DNA: TGTGCCAGCAGTTTTGGGGGGCCCGGGGATACGCAGTATTTT
CDR3 protein: CASSFGGPGDTQYF
J gene: TRBJ2-3
D gene: .
clone size: few
V gene: TRBV12-3/TRBV12-4

CDR3 DNA: TGCAGTGCTAGTCGCGGAGGGACAGGTCCCGAGCAGTACTTC
CDR3 protein: CSASRGGTGPEQYF
J gene: TRBJ2-7
D gene: TRBD1
clone size: many
V gene: TRBV20-1

CDR3 DNA: TGTGCCAGCAGCTTACCGCGGGACAGGGACATTAACAATGAGCAGTTCTTC
CDR3 protein: CASSLPRDRDINNEQFF
J gene: TRBJ2-1
D gene: TRBD1
clone size: many
V gene: TRBV11-1

CDR3 DNA: TGTGCCACCAGTGAGAAACGAAGTGTGGGAACAGATACGCAGTATTTT
CDR3 protein: CATSEKRSVGTDTQYF
J gene: TRBJ2-3
D gene: .
clone size: many
V gene: TRBV24-1

CDR3 DNA: TGTGCCAGCAGTTTAGCAGACACTTACACTGAAGCTTTCTTT
CDR3 protein: CASSLADTYTEAFF
J gene: TRBJ1-1
D gene: .
clone size: medium-sized
V gene: TRBV28

CDR3 DNA: TGTGCCAGCAGCGTACAGGTCCACTCTGGGGCCAACGTCCTGACTTTC
CDR3 protein: CASSVQVHSGANVLTF
J gene: TRBJ2-6
D gene: .
clone size: .
V gene: TRBV9

CDR3 DNA: TGTGCCAGCAGCCCGGGACAGGACTACAATGAGCAGTTCTTC
CDR3 protein: CASSPGQDYNEQFF
J gene: TRBJ2-1
D gene: TRBD1
clone size: .
V gene: TRBV11-1

CDR3 DNA: TGTGCCAGCAGCCCCATTGGAGAAAAACTGTTTTTT
CDR3 protein: CASSPIGEKLFF
J gene: TRBJ1-4
D gene: .
clone size: many
V gene: TRBV6-2/TRBV6-3

CDR3 DNA: TGTGCCAGCAGCCGACAGGGTATCACTGAAGCTTTCTTT
CDR3 protein: CASSRQGITEAFF
J gene: TRBJ1-1
D gene: TRBD1
clone size: many
V gene: TRBV12-3/TRBV12-4

CDR3 DNA: TGTGCTAGTGGTTTACCCTGGGATAGCCCGCGCACTGAAGCTTTCTTT
CDR3 protein: CASGLPWDSPRTEAFF
J gene: TRBJ1-1
D gene: .
clone size: .
V gene: TRBV12-5

CDR3 DNA: TGTGCCAGCAGTAGACAGGGCTTGGCTTTCTTT
CDR3 protein: CASSRQGLAFF
J gene: TRBJ1-1
D gene: TRBD1
clone size: many
V gene: TRBV28

CDR3 DNA: TGCAGCGTTGAAGATCAGGGGGCCCTTTCCTTACAGCAGTACTTC
CDR3 protein: CSVEDQGALSLQQYF
J gene: TRBJ2-7
D gene: TRBD1
clone size: many
V gene: TRBV29-1

CDR3 DNA: TGTGCCAGCAGCTTAGCGGGGGGACTAGCGGAGCACAATGAGCAGTTCTTC
CDR3 protein: CASSLAGGLAEHNEQFF
J gene: TRBJ2-1
D gene: TRBD2
clone size: many
V gene: TRBV7-2

CDR3 DNA: TGTGCCAGCAGAATAGCGGGAGGGCCGATGAGGGGAGATACGCAGTATTTT
CDR3 protein: CASRIAGGPMRGDTQYF
J gene: TRBJ2-3
D gene: TRBD2
clone size: many
V gene: TRBV6-5